This is a list of T cell receptor beta chains from one sample in a study of shared clonotypes between healthy human individuals. TCRdb's copy holds only in-frame clones and misses some; the assay was immunoSEQ multiplex PCR. The sample has approximately 1,000,000 clones; 70% to 80% are singletons. Sample: memory CD4+ T cells from PBMCs. All receptors derive from a man aged 18 to 29 in good health. Some clones in this sample may be carry-over from other donors' samples. The CDR3 runs from the conserved cysteine through the conserved F or W. Fields, in order: J gene, V gene, D gene, clone size, CDR3 protein, CDR3 DNA. D genes are given only for firm matches. For some rows the clone size is stated as once, few or many, or as a class when expanded; others skip it.

j_gene: TRBJ1-3
v_gene: TRBV28
d_gene: -
abundance: once
CDR3aa: CASSLGDRTEGNTIYF
CDR3nt: TGTGCCAGCAGTTTGGGGGACCGGACAGAGGGAAACACCATATATTTT

j_gene: TRBJ2-7
v_gene: TRBV30
d_gene: TRBD1
abundance: -
CDR3aa: CAWNSPGGPYYEQYF
CDR3nt: TGTGCCTGGAACTCCCCAGGGGGACCTTACTACGAGCAGTACTTC

j_gene: TRBJ2-5
v_gene: TRBV29-1
d_gene: TRBD2
abundance: -
CDR3aa: CSATGPAGAETQYF
CDR3nt: TGCAGCGCTACCGGACCAGCGGGAGCAGAGACCCAGTACTTC

j_gene: TRBJ2-3
v_gene: TRBV28
d_gene: TRBD2
abundance: -
CDR3aa: CASSRAGGTDTQYF
CDR3nt: TGTGCCAGCAGCCGAGCGGGGGGCACAGATACGCAGTATTTT

j_gene: TRBJ2-1
v_gene: TRBV7-2
d_gene: -
abundance: -
CDR3aa: CASSLGAATYNEQFF
CDR3nt: TGTGCCAGCAGCTTAGGGGCAGCGACCTACAATGAGCAGTTCTTC

j_gene: TRBJ2-7
v_gene: TRBV10-3
d_gene: -
abundance: -
CDR3aa: CAISDEAGSYEQYF
CDR3nt: TGTGCCATCAGTGATGAGGCGGGTAGCTACGAGCAGTACTTC

j_gene: TRBJ2-2
v_gene: TRBV5-4
d_gene: -
abundance: few
CDR3aa: CASSTTNRDTGELFF
CDR3nt: TGTGCCAGCAGCACAACAAACAGGGACACCGGGGAGCTGTTTTTT

j_gene: TRBJ2-1
v_gene: TRBV5-1
d_gene: TRBD2
abundance: -
CDR3aa: CASSLGLAGGPSNEQFF
CDR3nt: TGCGCCAGCAGCCTAGGACTAGCGGGAGGGCCTTCGAATGAGCAGTTCTTC

j_gene: TRBJ1-4
v_gene: TRBV29-1
d_gene: TRBD1
abundance: many
CDR3aa: CSVDPYRTGCLEKLFF
CDR3nt: TGCAGCGTTGACCCCTACCGGACAGGGTGCCTGGAAAAACTGTTTTTT

j_gene: TRBJ1-1
v_gene: TRBV2
d_gene: -
abundance: -
CDR3aa: CASRTDLNGREAFF
CDR3nt: TGTGCCAGCAGGACCGACCTTAACGGACGGGAAGCTTTCTTT

j_gene: TRBJ2-7
v_gene: TRBV5-4
d_gene: TRBD1
abundance: -
CDR3aa: CASRRDRGHEQYF
CDR3nt: TGTGCCAGCCGCCGGGACAGGGGCCACGAGCAGTACTTC

j_gene: TRBJ1-6
v_gene: TRBV11-2
d_gene: -
abundance: -
CDR3aa: CASSLDPRNSPLHF
CDR3nt: TGTGCCAGCAGCTTAGATCCTCGCAATTCACCCCTCCACTTT

j_gene: TRBJ2-7
v_gene: TRBV10-2
d_gene: TRBD1
abundance: -
CDR3aa: CASSGRQGAYEQYF
CDR3nt: TGCGCCAGCAGCGGGAGACAGGGGGCCTACGAGCAGTACTTC

j_gene: TRBJ2-7
v_gene: TRBV5-1
d_gene: -
abundance: few
CDR3aa: CASSEQASYEQYF
CDR3nt: TGCGCCAGCAGCGAACAAGCGTCCTACGAGCAGTACTTC

j_gene: TRBJ2-7
v_gene: TRBV11-2
d_gene: TRBD2
abundance: -
CDR3aa: CASTSGRFAYEQYF
CDR3nt: TGTGCCAGCACCTCCGGGAGGTTCGCCTACGAGCAGTACTTC

j_gene: TRBJ2-3
v_gene: TRBV29-1
d_gene: -
abundance: -
CDR3aa: CSVEGTERTDTQYF
CDR3nt: TGCAGCGTTGAAGGGACGGAACGCACAGATACGCAGTATTTT

j_gene: TRBJ1-1
v_gene: TRBV10-3
d_gene: -
abundance: -
CDR3aa: CAISAYAALGTEAFF
CDR3nt: TGTGCCATCAGTGCCTATGCAGCGTTAGGCACTGAAGCTTTCTTT

j_gene: TRBJ2-3
v_gene: TRBV10-3
d_gene: -
abundance: -
CDR3aa: CAIKPEWSADTQYF
CDR3nt: TGTGCCATCAAGCCAGAATGGTCCGCAGATACGCAGTATTTT

j_gene: TRBJ1-1
v_gene: TRBV11-2
d_gene: -
abundance: -
CDR3aa: CASSLGRTEPEAFF
CDR3nt: TGTGCCAGCAGCTTAGGTCGGACAGAGCCTGAAGCTTTCTTT

j_gene: TRBJ2-5
v_gene: TRBV5-1
d_gene: -
abundance: once
CDR3aa: CASSSRARGSYQETQYF
CDR3nt: TGCGCCAGCAGCTCCCGCGCGCGCGGATCGTACCAAGAGACCCAGTACTTC

j_gene: TRBJ2-3
v_gene: TRBV2
d_gene: TRBD2
abundance: -
CDR3aa: CASTGTSGRGGTDTQYF
CDR3nt: TGTGCCAGCACCGGGACTAGCGGGAGGGGTGGCACAGATACGCAGTATTTT

j_gene: TRBJ1-5
v_gene: TRBV28
d_gene: -
abundance: -
CDR3aa: CASSFSGAPRQPQHF
CDR3nt: TGTGCCAGCAGTTTTTCGGGGGCGCCGCGTCAGCCCCAGCATTTT

j_gene: TRBJ2-3
v_gene: TRBV15
d_gene: -
abundance: -
CDR3aa: CATSRERGLPDTQYF
CDR3nt: TGTGCCACCAGCAGGGAGAGGGGGTTGCCAGATACGCAGTATTTT

j_gene: TRBJ2-3
v_gene: TRBV5-1
d_gene: -
abundance: -
CDR3aa: CASSLAVGTDTQYF
CDR3nt: TGCGCCAGCAGCTTGGCGGTAGGTACAGATACGCAGTATTTT

j_gene: TRBJ2-3
v_gene: TRBV11-2
d_gene: -
abundance: -
CDR3aa: CASSLSSDTQYF
CDR3nt: TGTGCCAGCAGCTTATCCTCGGATACGCAGTATTTT

j_gene: TRBJ2-3
v_gene: TRBV6-6
d_gene: -
abundance: -
CDR3aa: CASRGGNTDTQYF
CDR3nt: TGTGCCAGCAGGGGGGGAAACACAGATACGCAGTATTTT

j_gene: TRBJ1-5
v_gene: TRBV5-1
d_gene: -
abundance: once
CDR3aa: CASSLGLLPGSQPQHF
CDR3nt: TGCGCCAGCAGCTTGGGGCTTCTACCAGGGAGCCAGCCCCAGCATTTT

j_gene: TRBJ1-2
v_gene: TRBV19
d_gene: TRBD1
abundance: -
CDR3aa: CASSTWDRSYTF
CDR3nt: TGTGCCAGTAGTACCTGGGACAGGTCGTACACCTTC

j_gene: TRBJ1-1
v_gene: TRBV2
d_gene: TRBD1
abundance: -
CDR3aa: CASSGQGSTEAFF
CDR3nt: TGTGCCAGCAGTGGACAGGGGAGCACTGAAGCTTTCTTT

j_gene: TRBJ1-2
v_gene: TRBV2
d_gene: -
abundance: -
CDR3aa: CASSPARGALGYTF
CDR3nt: TGTGCCAGCAGTCCGGCTCGAGGGGCCTTGGGCTACACCTTC

j_gene: TRBJ2-7
v_gene: TRBV2
d_gene: TRBD2
abundance: once
CDR3aa: CASTSISGRLDEQYF
CDR3nt: TGTGCCAGCACGTCAATCAGCGGGAGGCTGGACGAGCAGTACTTC

j_gene: TRBJ2-1
v_gene: TRBV6-1
d_gene: TRBD1
abundance: few
CDR3aa: CASSQGTGPRGEQFF
CDR3nt: TGTGCCAGCAGTCAGGGGACAGGGCCCCGTGGTGAGCAGTTCTTC

j_gene: TRBJ2-1
v_gene: TRBV7-2
d_gene: -
abundance: -
CDR3aa: CASSLVLRDNEQFF
CDR3nt: TGTGCCAGCAGCTTAGTACTGCGGGACAATGAGCAGTTCTTC

j_gene: TRBJ2-1
v_gene: TRBV2
d_gene: -
abundance: -
CDR3aa: CASRRQERGGRNNEQFF
CDR3nt: TGTGCCAGCAGAAGACAGGAACGAGGCGGGAGAAACAATGAGCAGTTCTTC

j_gene: TRBJ1-2
v_gene: TRBV7-2
d_gene: TRBD1
abundance: -
CDR3aa: CASSTGQGYGYTF
CDR3nt: TGTGCCAGCAGCACGGGACAGGGATATGGCTACACCTTC

j_gene: TRBJ1-5
v_gene: TRBV28
d_gene: -
abundance: -
CDR3aa: CASSEGGLQSQPQHF
CDR3nt: TGTGCCAGCAGTGAAGGGGGGCTTCAGTCTCAGCCCCAGCATTTT

j_gene: TRBJ2-5
v_gene: TRBV5-1
d_gene: TRBD2
abundance: -
CDR3aa: CASSPLAGVVSETQYF
CDR3nt: TGCGCCAGCAGCCCCTTAGCGGGAGTTGTCTCAGAGACCCAGTACTTC

j_gene: TRBJ2-7
v_gene: TRBV7-2
d_gene: -
abundance: -
CDR3aa: CASGRQGSYEQYF
CDR3nt: TGTGCCAGCGGGAGGCAGGGCTCCTACGAGCAGTACTTC

j_gene: TRBJ1-4
v_gene: TRBV11-2
d_gene: -
abundance: -
CDR3aa: CASSVQGVGVEKLFF
CDR3nt: TGTGCCAGCAGCGTACAGGGAGTAGGAGTAGAAAAACTGTTTTTT

j_gene: TRBJ1-1
v_gene: TRBV7-9
d_gene: -
abundance: -
CDR3aa: CASSLSQGWGSPGAFF
CDR3nt: TGTGCCAGCAGCTTAAGCCAAGGATGGGGGTCCCCCGGAGCTTTCTTT

j_gene: TRBJ2-3
v_gene: TRBV7-9
d_gene: -
abundance: -
CDR3aa: CASSSRPTWVDTQYF
CDR3nt: TGTGCCAGCAGCTCACGACCCACGTGGGTAGATACGCAGTATTTT

j_gene: TRBJ2-5
v_gene: TRBV29-1
d_gene: TRBD2
abundance: -
CDR3aa: CSVRLAGGPGEQYF
CDR3nt: TGCAGCGTACGACTAGCGGGAGGGCCGGGGGAGCAGTACTTC

j_gene: TRBJ2-3
v_gene: TRBV10-3
d_gene: -
abundance: -
CDR3aa: CAISVLRGFTDTQYF
CDR3nt: TGTGCCATCAGTGTCCTTCGGGGGTTCACAGATACGCAGTATTTT

j_gene: TRBJ2-7
v_gene: TRBV11-2
d_gene: -
abundance: -
CDR3aa: CASSPRLPYEQYF
CDR3nt: TGTGCCAGCAGCCCCCGACTTCCTTACGAGCAGTACTTC

j_gene: TRBJ1-1
v_gene: TRBV6-6
d_gene: TRBD1
abundance: once
CDR3aa: CASRDDGTETEAFF
CDR3nt: TGTGCCAGCAGGGATGACGGGACAGAAACTGAAGCTTTCTTT

j_gene: TRBJ2-7
v_gene: TRBV4-1
d_gene: -
abundance: -
CDR3aa: CASSSPGQAYEQYF
CDR3nt: TGCGCCAGCAGCTCTCCCGGGCAGGCCTACGAGCAGTACTTC

j_gene: TRBJ2-7
v_gene: TRBV7-9
d_gene: -
abundance: -
CDR3aa: CASSFSRGEQYF
CDR3nt: TGTGCCAGCAGCTTTAGCCGTGGCGAGCAGTACTTC

j_gene: TRBJ1-2
v_gene: TRBV23-1
d_gene: -
abundance: -
CDR3aa: CASSRKLGGWDTQVSGYTF
CDR3nt: TGCGCCAGCAGTCGGAAGCTCGGCGGGTGGGACACCCAAGTTAGTGGCTACACCTTC

j_gene: TRBJ2-1
v_gene: TRBV5-6
d_gene: -
abundance: -
CDR3aa: CASSLVRDGGYSYNEQFF
CDR3nt: TGTGCCAGCAGCTTGGTGCGGGATGGGGGATACTCCTACAATGAGCAGTTCTTC

j_gene: TRBJ2-7
v_gene: TRBV15
d_gene: -
abundance: -
CDR3aa: CATSVRRGEQYF
CDR3nt: TGTGCCACCAGCGTCCGACGAGGCGAGCAGTACTTC

j_gene: TRBJ2-3
v_gene: TRBV7-3
d_gene: -
abundance: -
CDR3aa: CASSLIGVGADTQYF
CDR3nt: TGTGCCAGCAGCTTAATAGGGGTCGGGGCAGATACGCAGTATTTT

j_gene: TRBJ1-2
v_gene: TRBV28
d_gene: -
abundance: -
CDR3aa: CASSLEDGYGYTF
CDR3nt: TGTGCCAGCAGTCTGGAGGACGGCTATGGCTACACCTTC

j_gene: TRBJ2-1
v_gene: TRBV7-9
d_gene: TRBD1
abundance: -
CDR3aa: CASSWTGSYNEQFF
CDR3nt: TGTGCCAGCAGCTGGACAGGGAGCTACAATGAGCAGTTCTTC

j_gene: TRBJ1-2
v_gene: TRBV5-6
d_gene: -
abundance: -
CDR3aa: CASSVGRAGYGYTF
CDR3nt: TGTGCCAGCAGCGTCGGGAGGGCGGGCTATGGCTACACCTTC

j_gene: TRBJ2-3
v_gene: TRBV7-2
d_gene: -
abundance: -
CDR3aa: CASSLIPNTDTQYF
CDR3nt: TGTGCCAGCAGCTTAATTCCAAACACAGATACGCAGTATTTT

j_gene: TRBJ2-3
v_gene: TRBV2
d_gene: TRBD2
abundance: -
CDR3aa: CASGRRDYTDTQYF
CDR3nt: TGTGCCAGCGGCCGCCGGGACTACACAGATACGCAGTATTTT

j_gene: TRBJ2-3
v_gene: TRBV5-1
d_gene: TRBD1
abundance: -
CDR3aa: CASKGQGGTDTQYF
CDR3nt: TGCGCCAGCAAGGGACAGGGGGGCACAGATACGCAGTATTTT

j_gene: TRBJ1-3
v_gene: TRBV29-1
d_gene: -
abundance: once
CDR3aa: CSVVGPGNTIYF
CDR3nt: TGCAGCGTTGTTGGACCTGGAAACACCATATATTTT